The 32 T cell receptor beta chains listed next were all sequenced from one sample in a study of blood T cells in healthy people across ages. The authors ran a second PCR of 7 to 11 cycles using a sample-barcoded 5' primer and a J-beta primer mix. TCRdb used MiXCR to reprocess the 5' RACE reads, holding one entry per CDR3 protein. The table shows more than 500,000 distinct CDR3 sequences, with 25% to 30% occurring only once. Sequencing input: blood. Receptors were obtained from a woman aged 70-85 years in good health.

This clonotype turned up a few times. The chain is built from TRBV6-2 or TRBV6-3 and TRBJ1-1; perhaps TRBD1 as D (6 bases). V dropped 6 bases and J dropped 5 bases, with 16 bases sitting between them. This CDR3 has 14 residues. CDR1 and CDR2 from the germline V gene are MNHEY and SVGEGT. The CDR3 coding sequence is TGTGCCAGCAGACGTCAGGGGATGGGTACTGAAGCTTTCTTT. This codes for CASRRQGMGTEAFF.

This clonotype was seen at least ten times. The chain carries TRBV6-2 or TRBV6-3 and TRBJ2-1; 12 bases are shared with TRBD2. Unmatched junction bases numbered 3, after V lost 2 bases and J lost 7 bases. CDR3 length equals 15 residues. Looked up from germline, CDR1 is MNHEY and CDR2 is SVGEGT. CDR3 in DNA: TGTGCCAGCAGTTACGAACTAGCGGGGGGAAATGAGCAGTTCTTC. Translation gives CASSYELAGGNEQFF.

This rearrangement joins TRBV5-1 to TRBJ2-5; D call uncertain. This CDR3 has 13 amino acids. V lost 5 bases and J lost 5, with 13 bases in between. CDR1 and CDR2 from the germline V gene are SGHRS and YFSETQ. The CDR3 nucleotides are TGCGCCAGCAGGCAAGGGTCCTTGGAGACCCAGTACTTC. Translated: CASRQGSLETQYF.

CDR3 DNA sequence: TGCAGCGTTGCGCGGGGTCCCGGGGAGCTGTTTTTT. Translating it yields CSVARGPGELFF. The rearrangement joins TRBV29-1 to TRBJ2-2, with D possibly TRBD2 on 6 matching bases. This CDR3 is built from 12 residues. Trimming shortened V by 4 bases and J by 6 bases, and 9 bases separated the two germline ends. Germline CDR1 SQVTM, CDR2 ANQGSEA.

On this clonotype itself: One end of the junction does not line up with germline, which may come from a read error. CDR3 in DNA: TGTGCCAGCAGTCTAGCCCGACAGACCCAGTACTTC. Protein: CASSLARQTQYF. The chain employs TRBV12-3 or TRBV12-4 and TRBJ2-5, with D maybe TRBD2 (5 bases). The CDR3 runs to 12 residues.

This chain connects TRBV15 to TRBJ1-2; possibly TRBD1 for D (6 bases). V was clipped by 0 bases and J by 3 bases, with 23 bases between them. CDR1 and CDR2 from the germline V gene are LNHNV and YYDKDF (reference sequence). The CDR3 is made up of 19 amino acids. CDR3 DNA sequence: TGTGCCACCAGCAGAGATGCCCGGGACCTAAAGGGGGGAGACTATGGCTACACCTTC. Its translation is CATSRDARDLKGGDYGYTF.

This clonotype has at least ten counts. The chain recombines TRBV7-2 with TRBJ1-2; D might be TRBD1 (6 bases). Germline CDR1 and CDR2: SGHTA and FQGNSA. This CDR3 contains 13 residues. V dropped 5 bases and J dropped 2 bases, with 9 bases sitting between them. DNA for the CDR3: TGTGCCAGCAGCGCCGGACAGAACTATGGCTACACCTTC. Translated: CASSAGQNYGYTF.

This clonotype has a single count. The V call is TRBV5-1, the J call TRBJ1-1, with 7 bases that match TRBD1. After removal of 7 bases from V and 0 bases from J, the junction contained 6 bases not matched to a gene. Germline assignment: CDR1 SGHRS and CDR2 YFSETQ. The CDR3 consists of 14 residues. CDR3 sequence (DNA): TGCGCCAGCTATGCGACAGGGATGAACACTGAAGCTTTCTTT. It encodes CASYATGMNTEAFF.

This clonotype was counted only a few times. The chain joins TRBV4-3 to TRBJ2-2, with 7 bases fitting TRBD1. Trimming removed 5 bases from V and 3 bases from J; junction bases left unmatched: 6. Germline assignment: CDR1 LGHNA and CDR2 YSLEER. This CDR3 region has 15 residues. The CDR3 here is CASSTRGRDTGELFF. In nucleotides, the CDR3 is TGCGCCAGCAGCACGAGGGGGCGCGACACCGGGGAGCTGTTTTTT.

This clonotype was detected many times. The chain joins TRBV29-1 to TRBJ1-2; 8 nucleotides line up with TRBD1. Germline lookup yields CDR1 SQVTM and CDR2 ANQGSEA. The V and J ends lost 3 bases and 5 bases, in that order; junction bases with no gene match: 2. The CDR3 contains 12 residues. CDR3 nucleotides: TGCAGCGTTGATCGACAGGGGTATGGCTACACCTTC. Protein product: CSVDRQGYGYTF. The whole variable domain, filled in from reference TRBV29-1 and TRBJ1-2, reads SAVISQKPSRDICQRGTSLTIQCQVDSQVTMMFWYRQQPGQSLTLIATANQGSEATYESGFVIDKFPISRPNLTFSTLTVSNMSPEDSSIYLCSVDRQGYGYTFGSGTRLTVV.

The chain joins TRBV6-5 to TRBJ1-3; D not certain. The V end was cut by 7 bases, the J end by 1 base, with 11 bases between. Germline CDR1 reads MNHEY; CDR2 reads SVGAGI. The CDR3 consists of 14 residues. In DNA form, the CDR3 reads TGTGCCAGCACCCCCGGTATTTCTGGAAACACCATATATTTT. Its protein is CASTPGISGNTIYF.

This clonotype was picked up one time. CDR3 in amino acids: CASSQDHQEELFF. For the CDR3, the DNA is TGTGCCAGCAGCCAAGATCACCAGGAAGAACTGTTTTTT. V is TRBV4-2 and J is TRBJ1-4; D not resolved. The germline V gene encodes CDR1 LGHNA and CDR2 YNFKEQ. V dropped 0 bases and J dropped 12 bases, with 11 bases sitting between them. There are 13 residues in the CDR3.

To note about this clonotype: Relative to the germline gene, one junction end is altered; a read error may explain this. V gene TRBV10-3 combines with J gene TRBJ1-2, with D perhaps TRBD1 (5 bases). CDR1 and CDR2 from the germline V gene are ENHRY and SYGVKD. The CDR3 extends over 13 amino acids. The CDR3 DNA sequence: TGTGCCATTCTGACAGTGCCTTCCTATGGCCACACCTTC. Its protein is CAILTVPSYGHTF.

The chain uses TRBV9 and TRBJ1-3, with D hard to call. CDR1 and CDR2 (germline): SGDLS, YYNGEE. The germline V and J ends were trimmed by 2 bases and 3 bases, with 12 bases remaining between them. This CDR3 is 15 amino acids long. The CDR3 DNA follows: TGTGCCAGCAGCGTTATCCCGGCCGATGGAAACACCATATATTTT. As protein: CASSVIPADGNTIYF.

On this clonotype itself: An end of the junction does not agree with germline; a read error may underlie this. The chain recombines TRBV7-2 with TRBJ2-3, with D uncertain. The CDR3 sequence is 13 residues long. The V gene's germline CDR1 is SGHTA and CDR2 FQGNSA. DNA of the CDR3: TGTGCCGGCAGTCGCCGCATGGAAGATACGCAGTATTTT. Protein product: CAGSRRMEDTQYF.

This chain connects TRBV20-1 to TRBJ1-2; 7 positions agree with TRBD1. The ends lost 3 bases at V and 6 bases at J; junction bases unmatched: 4. Germline-derived CDR1 and CDR2 are DFQATT and SNEGSKA (reference sequence). The CDR3 has 12 amino acids. CDR3 loop: CSARTGTHGYTF. The CDR3 DNA reads TGCAGTGCTAGGACAGGGACCCATGGCTACACCTTC.

The chain joins TRBV12-3 or TRBV12-4 to TRBJ2-1; no clear D gene. This CDR3 region has 11 residues. Trimming pared 1 base from V and 10 bases from J, leaving 5 bases between. DNA for the CDR3: TGTGCCAGCAGTTTAGAAGTAGAGCAGTTCTTC. Translated, it gives CASSLEVEQFF.

The chain employs TRBV27 and TRBJ2-7; the match to TRBD1 covers 7 bases. This CDR3 has 14 residues. The V and J ends lost 6 bases and 2 bases, in that order; junction bases with no gene match: 7. Per the germline V gene, CDR1 is MNHEY and CDR2 is SMNVEV (reference sequence). In DNA, the CDR3 is TGTGCCAGCAGGCCGGACAGGATAGCCTACGAGCAGTACTTC. Translating it yields CASRPDRIAYEQYF.

The rearrangement links TRBV7-8 to TRBJ1-6, with D possibly matching TRBD1 (5 bases). CDR1 is SGHVS and CDR2 is FQNEAQ in the germline V gene. The CDR3 runs to 17 residues. V was clipped by 0 bases and J by 9 bases, with 18 bases between them. The CDR3 sequence: CASSLAAGPGIGSPLHF. The DNA of the CDR3 is TGTGCCAGCAGCTTAGCGGCGGGGCCAGGGATCGGTTCACCCCTCCACTTT.

This clonotype was recorded at least ten times. The chain uses TRBV6-2 or TRBV6-3 and TRBJ2-6, with a tentative D call TRBD1 (6 bases). The CDR3 loop spans 16 amino acids. Germline assignment: CDR1 MNHEY and CDR2 SVGEGT. V lost 2 bases to trimming and J lost 5 bases, with 13 bases between them. DNA for the CDR3: TGTGCCAGCAGTTACGGACAGCACATAAGGGCCAACGTCCTGACTTTC. Encoded protein: CASSYGQHIRANVLTF.

Comments on this clonotype: A much larger clone lies one base from this, so it may be a read error. This chain uses TRBV4-2 with TRBJ2-5, with D possibly TRBD2 on 6 matching bases. This CDR3 comprises 14 residues. V was shortened by 1 base and J by 6 bases, with 12 bases between the two germline ends. Germline assignment: CDR1 LGHNA and CDR2 YNFKEQ. CDR3 residues: CASSQVLAQQTQYF. The CDR3 nucleotides read TGTGCCAGCAGCCAAGTACTAGCTCAGCAGACCCAGTACTTC.

This chain uses TRBV12-3 or TRBV12-4 with TRBJ2-5, with 14 bases fitting TRBD2. This CDR3 has 14 amino acids. V lost 5 bases and J lost 7; bases outside the gene matches: 3. CDR3: CASSQTSGGVTQYF. CDR3 in DNA: TGTGCCAGCAGTCAGACTAGCGGGGGGGTGACCCAGTACTTC.

For this clonotype: No DNA is shown, since the ends of the CDR3 on it are uncertain; the CDR3 is the one TCRdb lists. J is TRBJ1-2 and V is TRBV24-1. The CDR3 numbers 14 amino acids, ends counted. Germline V lookup: CDR1 KGHDR, CDR2 SFDVKD. CDR3 sequence reads: CAIPTGLKGYGCTF.

A few counts support this clonotype. V and J are TRBV20-1 and TRBJ2-4; D is undetermined. CDR1 and CDR2 (germline): DFQATT, SNEGSKA (reference sequence). V was cut by 5 bases and J by 0 bases, with 11 bases left in between. CDR3 size: 14 residues. The CDR3 loop reads CSAFLQIAKNIQYF. CDR3 nucleotide sequence: TGCAGTGCTTTTCTCCAGATAGCCAAAAACATTCAGTACTTC.

CDR3 protein: CASSPRTGGYYGYTF. The DNA for the CDR3 is TGCGCCAGCAGCCCAAGGACAGGGGGGTACTATGGCTACACCTTC. The rearrangement links TRBV5-1 to TRBJ1-2; 10 bases map to TRBD1. The CDR3 is 15 residues long. V trimming: 4 bases; J trimming: 3 bases; junction bases outside the gene matches: 6. Germline assignment: CDR1 SGHRS and CDR2 YFSETQ.

The gene calls are TRBV6-2 or TRBV6-3 and TRBJ2-5, with TRBD1 matching over 7 bases. The DNA end is a closer match to TRBJ2-7, so the J assignment may be wrong. Germline CDR1 and CDR2: MNHEY and SVGEGT. This CDR3 is 14 amino acids long. DNA of the CDR3: TGTGCCAGCAGAGGACAGGTTGCCCGTTACGAGCAGTACTTC. Protein: CASRGQVARYEQYF.

This clonotype was seen at least ten times. The CDR3 sequence: CASSLTRPSYEQFF. CDR3 bases: TGTGCCAGCAGCTTGACCCGGCCCAGCTATGAGCAGTTCTTC. J is TRBJ2-1 and V is TRBV7-2, with D hard to call. The CDR3 length is 14 residues. Germline V CDR1 and CDR2: SGHTA, FQGNSA. Trimming removed 3 bases at V and 8 bases at J, with 14 bases between.

This clonotype was recorded a few times. The J gene is TRBJ2-1, the V gene TRBV3-1, with 8 bases lining up with TRBD2. V lost 7 bases, J lost 0 bases, and 20 bases stayed unmatched. This CDR3 has 20 residues. Germline V lookup: CDR1 LGHDT, CDR2 YNNKEL (reference sequence). CDR3 sequence reads: CASNKGGSGGGLGSYNEQFF. CDR3 in DNA: TGTGCCAGCAACAAGGGAGGAAGCGGGGGAGGACTGGGCTCCTACAATGAGCAGTTCTTC.

This clonotype was found many times. The chain combines TRBV5-1 with TRBJ2-1, with D unresolved. The CDR3 consists of 18 residues. Germline CDR1 SGHRS, CDR2 YFSETQ. V was clipped by 1 base and J by 1 base, with 18 bases between them. DNA for the CDR3: TGCGCCAGCAGCTTGAGGGCAGTCCGCTGGGTGTCCTACAATGAGCAGTTCTTC. Translation gives CASSLRAVRWVSYNEQFF.

This clonotype was detected once. The chain uses TRBV20-1 and TRBJ2-7; 8 positions match TRBD1. This CDR3 has 13 residues. V lost 6 bases, J lost 4 bases, and 8 bases stayed unmatched. In germline, CDR1 is DFQATT, CDR2 SNEGSKA (reference sequence). CDR3 region: CSARTGNRYEQYF. CDR3 nucleotides: TGCAGTGCCCGGACAGGGAATCGATACGAGCAGTACTTC.

The chain links TRBV2 to TRBJ2-1; 7 bases line up with TRBD2. The J call is doubtful: the DNA matches TRBJ2-5 better. The germline V gene encodes CDR1 SNHLY and CDR2 FYNNEI. The CDR3 loop spans 13 amino acids. CDR3 DNA sequence: TGTGCCAGCAGCCTAGCGGAAGAAGAGACCCAGTACTTC. This codes for CASSLAEEETQYF.

This clonotype has only a few counts. The V gene is TRBV21-1, the J gene TRBJ1-4. TRBV21-1 is deemed a pseudogene. The CDR3 length is 14 residues. CDR3 in DNA: TGTGCCAGCAGCGAAGACGGACCTAATGAAAAACTGTTTTTT. It codes for CASSEDGPNEKLFF.